This TCR beta chain came from a study of shared clonotypes between healthy human individuals. The data were produced by immunoSEQ multiplex PCR, yet TCRdb's version contains in-frame clones alone and is incomplete. The repertoire holds roughly 2,000,000 clones, with over 85% as singletons. Of note for this clone: The target antigen is unknown.

Naive CD8 cells were CD45RO-negative, positively selected for CCR7, excluding terminally differentiated effector memory CD45RA+ cells. Study-wide results and limits: Lower generation probabilities were found for non-shared clonotypes than for those shared by all four donors. Sampling involved blood alone; tissue repertoires likely differ.

Sequencing was performed on naive CD8+ T cells sorted from blood. This clonotype was obtained from a man younger than 35 in good health.

CDR3 DNA: TGTGCCAGCAGCTTCTACAGGGGGACCTACGAGCAGTACTTC. It specifies CASSFYRGTYEQYF. This sequence joins TRBV7-8 and TRBJ2-7; 8 positions agree with TRBD1. This CDR3 has 14 amino acids. V gave up 3 bases and J gave up 2 bases; unmatched junction bases: 3. CDR1 and CDR2 (germline): SGHVS, FQNEAQ.